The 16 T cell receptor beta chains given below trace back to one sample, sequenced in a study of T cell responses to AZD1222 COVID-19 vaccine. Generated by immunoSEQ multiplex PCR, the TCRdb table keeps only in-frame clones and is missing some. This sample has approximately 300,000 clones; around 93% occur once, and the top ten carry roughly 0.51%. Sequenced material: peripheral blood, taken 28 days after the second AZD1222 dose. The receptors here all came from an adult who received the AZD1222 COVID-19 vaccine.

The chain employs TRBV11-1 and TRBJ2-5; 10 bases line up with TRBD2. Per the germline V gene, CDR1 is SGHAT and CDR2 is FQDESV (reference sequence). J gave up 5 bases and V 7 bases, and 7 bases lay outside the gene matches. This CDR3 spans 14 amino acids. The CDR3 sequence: CASKTSGILETQYF. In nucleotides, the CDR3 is TGTGCCAGCAAAACTAGCGGGATCCTCGAGACCCAGTACTTC.

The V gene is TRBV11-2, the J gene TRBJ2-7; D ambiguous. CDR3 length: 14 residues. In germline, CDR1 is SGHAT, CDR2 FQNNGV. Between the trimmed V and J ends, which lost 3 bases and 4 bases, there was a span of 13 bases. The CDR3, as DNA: TGTGCCAGCAGCTTGGGGTTTTCACAGTACGAGCAGTACTTC. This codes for CASSLGFSQYEQYF.

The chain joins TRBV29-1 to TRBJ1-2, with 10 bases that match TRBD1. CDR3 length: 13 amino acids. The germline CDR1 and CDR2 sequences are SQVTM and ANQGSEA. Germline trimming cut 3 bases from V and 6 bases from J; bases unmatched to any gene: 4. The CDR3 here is CSVDRGTGDGYTF. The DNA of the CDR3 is TGCAGCGTTGACCGAGGGACAGGGGATGGCTACACCTTC.

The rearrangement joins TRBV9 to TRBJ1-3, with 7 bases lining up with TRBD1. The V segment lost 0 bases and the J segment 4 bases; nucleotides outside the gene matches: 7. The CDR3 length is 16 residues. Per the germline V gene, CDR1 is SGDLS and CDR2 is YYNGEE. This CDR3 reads CASSVGQGFAGNTIYF. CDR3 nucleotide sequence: TGTGCCAGCAGCGTAGGACAGGGTTTCGCCGGAAACACCATATATTTT.

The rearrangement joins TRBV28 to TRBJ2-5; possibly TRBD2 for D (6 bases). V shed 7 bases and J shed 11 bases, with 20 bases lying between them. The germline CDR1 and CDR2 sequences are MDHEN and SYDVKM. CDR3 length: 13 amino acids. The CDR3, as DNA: TGTGCCAGCACCCTTGGCGGGGTCCGGCCACAGTACTTC. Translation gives CASTLGGVRPQYF.

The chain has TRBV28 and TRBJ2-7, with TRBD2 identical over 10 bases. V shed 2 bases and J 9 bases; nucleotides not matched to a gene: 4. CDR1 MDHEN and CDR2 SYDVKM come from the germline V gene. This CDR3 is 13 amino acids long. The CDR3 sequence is CASSLASGGRQYF. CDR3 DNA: TGTGCCAGCAGTTTAGCTAGCGGGGGACGGCAGTACTTC.

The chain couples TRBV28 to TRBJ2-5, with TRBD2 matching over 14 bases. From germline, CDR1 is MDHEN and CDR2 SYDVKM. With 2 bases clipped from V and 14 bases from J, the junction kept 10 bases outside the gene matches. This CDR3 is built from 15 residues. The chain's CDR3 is CASSLGRLAGGPSYF. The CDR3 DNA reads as TGTGCCAGCAGTTTAGGCAGACTAGCGGGAGGGCCTTCTTACTTC.

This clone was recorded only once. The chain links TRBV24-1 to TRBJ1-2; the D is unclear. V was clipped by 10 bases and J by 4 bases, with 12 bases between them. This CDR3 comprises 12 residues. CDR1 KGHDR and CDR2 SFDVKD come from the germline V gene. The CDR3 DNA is TGTGCCACGGGTCCGGAGAGCTATGGCTACACCTTC. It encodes CATGPESYGYTF.

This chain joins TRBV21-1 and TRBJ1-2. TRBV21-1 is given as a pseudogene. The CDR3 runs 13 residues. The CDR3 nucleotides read TGTGCCAGCAGCTCCGGGGGAGCGGGCGGCTACACCTTC. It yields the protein CASSSGGAGGYTF.

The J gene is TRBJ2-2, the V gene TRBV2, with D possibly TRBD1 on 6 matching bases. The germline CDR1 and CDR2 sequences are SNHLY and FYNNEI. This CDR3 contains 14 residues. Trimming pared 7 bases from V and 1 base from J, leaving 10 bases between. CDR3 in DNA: TGTGCCAGCAAGGAGACAGGGAACACCGGGGAGCTGTTTTTT. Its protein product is CASKETGNTGELFF.

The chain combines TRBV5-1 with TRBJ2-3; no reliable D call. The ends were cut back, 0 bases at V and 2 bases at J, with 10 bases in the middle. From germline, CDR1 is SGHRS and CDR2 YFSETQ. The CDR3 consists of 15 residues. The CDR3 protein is CASSLVGNPTDTQYF. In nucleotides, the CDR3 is TGCGCCAGCAGCTTGGTGGGCAATCCCACAGATACGCAGTATTTT. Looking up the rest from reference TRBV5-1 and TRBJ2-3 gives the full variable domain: KAGVTQTPRYLIKTRGQQVTLSCSPISGHRSVSWYQQTPGQGLQFLFEYFSETQRNKGNFPGRFSGRQFSNSRSEMNVSTLELGDSALYLCASSLVGNPTDTQYFGPGTRLTVL.

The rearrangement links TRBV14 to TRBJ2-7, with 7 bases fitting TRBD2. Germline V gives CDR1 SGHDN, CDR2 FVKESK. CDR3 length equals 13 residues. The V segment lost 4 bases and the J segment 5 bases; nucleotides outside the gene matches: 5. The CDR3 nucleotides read TGTGCCAGCAGCCCCGGACTAGTTAACGAGCAGTACTTC. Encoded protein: CASSPGLVNEQYF.

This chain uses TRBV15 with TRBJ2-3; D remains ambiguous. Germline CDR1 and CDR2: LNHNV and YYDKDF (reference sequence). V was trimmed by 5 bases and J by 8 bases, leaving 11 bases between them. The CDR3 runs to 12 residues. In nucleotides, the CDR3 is TGTGCCACCAGCCTAACGTCCCTTACGCAGTATTTT. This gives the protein CATSLTSLTQYF. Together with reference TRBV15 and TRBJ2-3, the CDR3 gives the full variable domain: DAMVIQNPRYQVTQFGKPVTLSCSQTLNHNVMYWYQQKSSQAPKLLFHYYDKDFNNEADTPDNFQSRRPNTSFCFLDIRSPGLGDTAMYLCATSLTSLTQYFGPGTRLTVL.

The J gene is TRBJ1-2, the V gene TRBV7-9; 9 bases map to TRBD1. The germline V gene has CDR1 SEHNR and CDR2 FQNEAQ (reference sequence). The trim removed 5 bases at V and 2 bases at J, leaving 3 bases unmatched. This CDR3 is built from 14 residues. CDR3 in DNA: TGTGCCAGCAGCGCCGGGACAGGGAACTATGGCTACACCTTC. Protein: CASSAGTGNYGYTF.

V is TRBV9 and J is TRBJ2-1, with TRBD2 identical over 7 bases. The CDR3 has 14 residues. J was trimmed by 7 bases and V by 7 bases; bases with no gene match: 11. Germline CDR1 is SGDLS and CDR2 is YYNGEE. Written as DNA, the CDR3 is TGTGCCAGCGCGACTAGCCCCAGACCAAATGAGCAGTTCTTC. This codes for CASATSPRPNEQFF.

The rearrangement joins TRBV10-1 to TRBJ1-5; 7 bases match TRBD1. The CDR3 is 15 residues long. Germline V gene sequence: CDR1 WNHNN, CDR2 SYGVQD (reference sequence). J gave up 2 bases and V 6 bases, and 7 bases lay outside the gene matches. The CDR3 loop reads CASRARTGRNQPQHF. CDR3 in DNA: TGCGCCAGCAGGGCTCGGACAGGACGCAATCAGCCCCAGCATTTT.